A single sample is the source of the 18 T cell receptor beta chains below, sequenced in a study of T cell responses to AZD1222 COVID-19 vaccine. This table comes from immunoSEQ multiplex PCR, and its TCRdb copy is limited to in-frame clones, with some not included. The sample holds under 150,000 clones; under 95% are singletons and the top ten take roughly 5.5%. This material consisted of peripheral blood, taken on day 0 of AZD1222 vaccination. These receptors all stem from an adult in good health.

V and J are TRBV5-5 and TRBJ1-2, with a possible D match to TRBD1 (6 bases). Germline V gives CDR1 SGHKS, CDR2 YYEKEE (reference sequence). The length of the CDR3 is 13 residues. V was trimmed by 4 bases and J by 3 bases, leaving 10 bases between them. CDR3 sequence: CASSLTGYYGYTF. The CDR3 DNA reads TGTGCCAGCAGCCTTACAGGGTACTATGGCTACACCTTC.

The chain couples TRBV6-5 to TRBJ1-6; the D is unclear. The V gene's germline CDR1 is MNHEY and CDR2 SVGAGI. V dropped 2 bases and J dropped 9 bases, with 8 bases sitting between them. CDR3 length equals 13 residues. The DNA of the CDR3 is TGTGCCAGCAGTTACAGCGTTGGTTCACCCCTCCACTTT. Residues: CASSYSVGSPLHF.

V and J are TRBV19 and TRBJ2-5; TRBD1 might be the D (5 bases). The germline V gene encodes CDR1 LNHDA and CDR2 SQIVND (reference sequence). V was shortened by 2 bases and J by 1 base, with 8 bases between the two germline ends. CDR3 size: 14 residues. DNA of the CDR3: TGTGCCAGTAGTATAAAGGGGCCCCAAGAGACCCAGTACTTC. Residues: CASSIKGPQETQYF. Supplemented by reference TRBV19 and TRBJ2-5, the full variable domain reads DGGITQSPKYLFRKEGQNVTLSCEQNLNHDAMYWYRQDPGQGLRLIYYSQIVNDFQKGDIAEGYSVSREKKESFPLTVTSAQKNPTAFYLCASSIKGPQETQYFGPGTRLLVL.

The chain is built from TRBV7-8 and TRBJ1-5; D is uncertain. Trimming removed 1 base from V and 12 bases from J, with 13 bases in between. The germline V gene encodes CDR1 SGHVS and CDR2 FQNEAQ. The CDR3 has 13 amino acids. The CDR3 loop is CASSLDDLGLQHF. As DNA, the CDR3 is TGTGCCAGCAGCTTAGATGATCTGGGTCTCCAGCATTTT.

V is TRBV28 and J is TRBJ1-2; D unresolved. Germline V gene data show CDR1 as MDHEN and CDR2 as SYDVKM. The CDR3 runs 15 residues. V lost 3 bases and J lost 4, with 15 bases in between. CDR3 nucleotide sequence: TGTGCCAGCAGTTTCGGGCGTGGCAGAAGCTATGGCTACACCTTC. Protein product: CASSFGRGRSYGYTF.

The gene calls are TRBV10-3 and TRBJ2-7, with TRBD2 matching 8 bases. Germline loops: CDR1 ENHRY, CDR2 SYGVKD. The length of the CDR3 is 16 residues. V shed 4 bases, J shed 3 bases, and the junction held 11 bases outside the gene matches. CDR3 sequence (DNA): TGTGCCATCAGTGTCCTAGGAGCGGGAGACCGCTACGAGCAGTACTTC. Translation gives CAISVLGAGDRYEQYF.

The chain recombines TRBV7-9 with TRBJ2-5; the match to TRBD1 covers 9 bases. V lost 6 bases to trimming and J lost 1 base; unmatched junction nucleotides: 6. This CDR3 spans 15 amino acids. Per germline, CDR1 SEHNR and CDR2 FQNEAQ (reference sequence). The CDR3 loop is CASSPGQGPQETQYF. The CDR3, as DNA: TGTGCCAGCAGTCCGGGACAGGGCCCCCAAGAGACCCAGTACTTC.

The V call is TRBV6-5, the J call TRBJ2-7, with a tentative D call TRBD1 (6 bases). CDR3 length: 15 amino acids. Trimming cost V 0 bases and J 0 bases, with 9 bases left between them. Germline CDR1 and CDR2: MNHEY and SVGAGI. CDR3 protein: CASSYSLGASYEQYF. CDR3 DNA: TGTGCCAGCAGTTACTCCTTGGGGGCCTCCTACGAGCAGTACTTC.

The V and J genes are TRBV4-3 and TRBJ2-3; no definite D call. The V and J ends lost 0 bases and 0 bases respectively, with 7 bases between them. Looked up from germline, CDR1 is LGHNA and CDR2 is YSLEER. The CDR3 is 15 amino acids. This chain's CDR3 is CASSQDLPSTDTQYF. The CDR3 DNA reads TGCGCCAGCAGCCAAGATCTTCCTAGCACAGATACGCAGTATTTT.

In this sample, this clone turned up many times. This chain links TRBV7-2 with TRBJ1-1; D is perhaps TRBD1 (5 bases). Germline assignment: CDR1 SGHTA and CDR2 FQGNSA. The CDR3 runs 14 residues. V lost 9 bases and J 2 bases, leaving 16 bases between the germline ends. The CDR3 loop reads CASSPGAANTEAFF. The CDR3 DNA reads as TGTGCCAGTTCGCCTGGGGCGGCCAACACTGAAGCTTTCTTT.

The genes are TRBV5-6 and TRBJ1-1; D gene unclear. Between the trimmed V and J ends, which lost 5 bases and 5 bases, there was a span of 13 bases. The CDR3 covers 13 residues. Germline V gives CDR1 SGHDT, CDR2 YYEEEE. CDR3 sequence reads: CASRLIGRTEAFF. In nucleotides, the CDR3 is TGTGCCAGCAGACTTATAGGGAGGACTGAAGCTTTCTTT.

The chain employs TRBV6-5 and TRBJ1-2; D remains ambiguous. The CDR3 is 12 residues long. CDR1 and CDR2 (germline): MNHEY, SVGAGI. The V end lost 0 bases, the J end lost 7 bases, and 6 bases lay between the germline ends. The CDR3 spells CASSYSGAGYTF. The CDR3 DNA sequence: TGTGCCAGCAGTTACTCTGGAGCTGGCTACACCTTC.

This chain joins TRBV6-5 and TRBJ1-1, with D maybe TRBD1 (5 bases). Germline values: CDR1 MNHEY, CDR2 SVGAGI. Trimming shortened V by 7 bases and J by 1 base, and 13 bases separated the two germline ends. This CDR3 region has 14 residues. CDR3 residues: CASIRGGKNTEAFF. CDR3 DNA: TGTGCCAGCATACGGGGGGGGAAGAACACTGAAGCTTTCTTT.

This chain uses TRBV4-2 with TRBJ2-7; D not resolved. CDR3 length: 12 amino acids. V was cut by 0 bases and J by 3 bases, with 3 bases left in between. Germline assignment: CDR1 LGHNA and CDR2 YNFKEQ. The chain's CDR3 is CASSQDGYEQYF. The CDR3, as DNA: TGTGCCAGCAGCCAAGACGGCTACGAGCAGTACTTC.

This clone was seen a single time. The rearrangement uses TRBV27 and TRBJ2-1, with unresolved D. The germline CDR1 and CDR2 sequences are MNHEY and SMNVEV (reference sequence). Deletions cut 5 bases from V and 0 bases from J, with 11 bases between. This CDR3 is 15 amino acids long. The CDR3 region is CASSRPASSYNEQFF. The CDR3 bases are TGTGCCAGCAGTCGTCCAGCCAGCTCCTACAATGAGCAGTTCTTC.

In DNA, the CDR3 is TGTGCCAGCAGCTTTTGTCATAGCAATCAGCCCCAGCATTTT. It specifies CASSFCHSNQPQHF. V and J are TRBV11-3 and TRBJ1-5; D not certain. This CDR3 region has 14 residues. Trimming left V 3 bases short and J 0 bases short, with 6 bases between. Germline CDR1 and CDR2: SGHNT and YENEEA.

The chain is built from TRBV19 and TRBJ2-2, with TRBD2 matching over 13 bases. CDR1 LNHDA and CDR2 SQIVND come from the germline V gene (reference sequence). V was clipped by 3 bases and J by 5 bases; unmatched bases: 6. The CDR3 sequence is 17 residues long. The DNA for the CDR3 is TGTGCCAGTAGTATTAGGACTAGCGGGGGTGCAACCGGGGAGCTGTTTTTT. It translates to CASSIRTSGGATGELFF. Variable domain in full (rest from reference TRBV19 and TRBJ2-2): DGGITQSPKYLFRKEGQNVTLSCEQNLNHDAMYWYRQDPGQGLRLIYYSQIVNDFQKGDIAEGYSVSREKKESFPLTVTSAQKNPTAFYLCASSIRTSGGATGELFFGEGSRLTVL.

The chain carries TRBV7-9 and TRBJ1-3; D gene unclear. The CDR3 has 13 amino acids. Per the germline V gene, CDR1 is SEHNR and CDR2 is FQNEAQ (reference sequence). V shed 3 bases and J shed 3 bases, with 6 bases lying between them. CDR3 residues: CASSLTLGNTIYF. For the CDR3, the DNA is TGTGCCAGCAGCTTGACCCTTGGAAACACCATATATTTT.